Sequencing of this TCR beta chain was carried out in a study of blood T cell repertoires in COVID-19 (dated by TCRdb to the early 2020s). With regard to the full study: Samples from collaborators originated in the United States, Italy and Spain and spanned both the acute and convalescent phases of COVID-19. A freely available public database, intended as a resource for researchers studying the immune response to SARS-CoV-2, is where the repertoires were released. Sample metadata almost always included a de-identified subject ID, COVID-19 status, age in years and sex. Deeply sampled blood TCRbeta repertoires from subjects exposed to, actively infected with, or recovered from COVID-19 were included in the dataset. The prospective study material was composed of cDNA or gDNA derived from T cells, B-cell-depleted T cells, or PBMCs. Where available, HLA class I and class II types were obtained from metadata supplied by the sample provider rather than from assay-based typing. The samples were drawn from the first 160 participants of the ongoing ImmuneRACE study and from 950 to 1,500 subjects provided by 6 global collaborators. Results and caveats for the whole study, not just this receptor: How much clinical and demographic metadata was included differed by source and by participant, and the metadata was provided uncurated.

The immunoSEQ Assay, a bias-controlled multiplex PCR, was used to amplify TCRbeta CDR3 regions from genomic DNA. The paper's data handling went like this. Nucleated cell counts per sample were estimated from amplification of reference gene primers within the assay. Sequence reads were collapsed and filtered to measure the absolute abundance of every unique TCRbeta CDR3 rearrangement. For each sample, productive Simpson clonality was calculated by taking the square root of Simpson's diversity index across productive rearrangements. TCRdb took over this immuneACCESS table, retaining in-frame rearrangements with V and J assigned. Such tables are incomplete; in checked studies, under half of the missing clones stem from an unresolved V gene, and the remainder is unexplained. That table gives V, J and clone size, and the DNA gave D and trimming. This sample is represented by roughly 100,000 clones; about 86% of them were singletons. The ten largest clones capture approximately 3.5% of the sample.

This clone was detected once. The clone's antigen remains unknown. No much larger clone exists at a distance of one base, and base qualities are not known. The collaborating institutions used their own protocols to collect whole blood in K2EDTA tubes. Collaborator samples were shipped for TCRbeta analysis as frozen whole blood, isolated PBMCs, or DNA extracted from either sample type. V is reduced by 4 bases and J by 1 base, leaving a spacing of 11 bases between them. Via the germline V gene, CDR1 is SGHRS and CDR2 YFSETQ. Including the terminal cysteine and phenylalanine, the CDR3 comprises 14 residues. The kept DNA is CDR3 alone, 42 bases in frame from the first base.

The TCR sequence derives from a human donor in a cohort sampled during active COVID-19. Sequenced input: peripheral blood. The sequence links TRBV5-1 to TRBJ1-1; there is no confident call for the D gene. The CDR3 protein sequence reads: CASSKAGGNTEAFF. The nucleotide sequence is TGCGCCAGCAGCAAAGCCGGAGGGAACACTGAAGCTTTCTTT.